This T cell receptor beta chain came from a study of blood T cell repertoires in COVID-19. Study as a whole: Sample material is recorded as cDNA or gDNA derived from T cells, B-cell-depleted T cells, or PBMCs.

Germline lookup yields CDR1 GTSNPN and CDR2 SVGIG (reference sequence). The CDR3 spans 13 residues. Trimming cost V 0 bases and J 8 bases; bases outside gene matches: 4. Produced via immunoSEQ multiplex PCR; TCRdb's table is partial and in-frame only. Here the sample spans about 97,000 clones, around nine tenths being singletons. V is TRBV30 and J is TRBJ1-2; 9 nucleotides align to TRBD1. Sequencing was done on a sample of peripheral blood. This sequence originates from a man aged 60 to 69 with acute or convalescent COVID-19. The CDR3 DNA is TGTGCCTGGAGTGTGGTGACAGGGGGGGGCTACACCTTC. It encodes CAWSVVTGGGYTF. The entire variable domain, with the rest obtained from reference TRBV30 and TRBJ1-2, is as follows: SQTIHQWPATLVQPVGSPLSLECTVEGTSNPNLYWYRQAAGRGLQLLFYSVGIGQISSEVPQNLSASRPQDRQFILSSKKLLLSDSGFYLCAWSVVTGGGYTFGSGTRLTVV.